A selection of T cell receptor beta chains follows, all from one sample in a study of blood T cell repertoires in COVID-19. Libraries were prepared by immunoSEQ multiplex PCR; TCRdb keeps only in-frame clonotypes and omits some of them. The sample shows about 480,000 clones, approximately 90% of them seen only once. Sequencing was done on a sample of peripheral blood. These receptors originate from a woman in her forties or fifties with COVID-19, enrolled during active disease. Both conserved end residues are part of each CDR3.

>TRBJ1-4|TRBV5-1
CASSHGQGLRDEKLFF
>TRBJ1-4|TRBV28
CASSSTALNEKLFF
>TRBJ2-2|TRBV11-2
CASSPKWSGPTGELFF
>TRBJ2-7|TRBV10-3
CAISGKQGEGTYEQYF
>TRBJ2-1|TRBV5-1
CASSVDRDEQFF
>TRBJ2-2|TRBV30
CAWSVNRISAGELFF
>TRBJ1-1|TRBV27
CASSPRQGVNTEAFF
>TRBJ1-3|TRBV6-6
CASMGAGNTIYF
>TRBJ1-1|TRBV9
CASSQGTGMNTEAFF
>TRBJ2-5|TRBV6-6
CASNRRIQETQYF